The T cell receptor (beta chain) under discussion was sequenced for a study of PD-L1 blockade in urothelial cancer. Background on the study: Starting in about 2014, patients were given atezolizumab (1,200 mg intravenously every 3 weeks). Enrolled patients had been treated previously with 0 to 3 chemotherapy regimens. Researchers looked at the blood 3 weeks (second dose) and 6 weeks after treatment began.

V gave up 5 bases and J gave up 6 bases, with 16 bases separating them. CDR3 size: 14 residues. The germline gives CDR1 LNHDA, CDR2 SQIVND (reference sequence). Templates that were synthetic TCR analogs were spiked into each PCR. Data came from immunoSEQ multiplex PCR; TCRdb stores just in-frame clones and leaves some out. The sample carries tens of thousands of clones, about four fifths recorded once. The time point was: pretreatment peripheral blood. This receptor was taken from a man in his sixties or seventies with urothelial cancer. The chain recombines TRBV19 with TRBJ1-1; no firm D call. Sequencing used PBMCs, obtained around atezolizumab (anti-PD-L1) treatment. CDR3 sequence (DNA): TGTGCCAGTAGTCGTGGAGGAGCGAGGGCTGAAGCTTTCTTT. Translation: CASSRGGARAEAFF.